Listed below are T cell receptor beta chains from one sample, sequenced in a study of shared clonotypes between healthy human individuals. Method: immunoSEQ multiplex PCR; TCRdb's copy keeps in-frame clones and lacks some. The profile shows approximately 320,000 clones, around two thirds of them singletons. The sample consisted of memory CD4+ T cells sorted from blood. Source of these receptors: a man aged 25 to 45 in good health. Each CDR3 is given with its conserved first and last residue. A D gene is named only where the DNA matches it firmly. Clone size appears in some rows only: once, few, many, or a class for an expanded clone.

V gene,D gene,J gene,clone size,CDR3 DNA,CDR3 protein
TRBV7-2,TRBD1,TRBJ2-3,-,TGTGCCAGCAGCTTAGGGACAGGTACGCAGTATTTT,CASSLGTGTQYF
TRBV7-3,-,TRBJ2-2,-,TGTGCCAGCAGCTTAAAGGTCTGGACGGAGCTGTTTTTT,CASSLKVWTELFF
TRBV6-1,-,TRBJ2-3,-,TGTGCCAGCAGTAAGGACTCACCGCTCACAGATACGCAGTATTTT,CASSKDSPLTDTQYF
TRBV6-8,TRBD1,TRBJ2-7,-,TGTGCCAGCAGTTACCCGAAGGAGGGACAGGGGGTTCACGAGCAGTACTTC,CASSYPKEGQGVHEQYF
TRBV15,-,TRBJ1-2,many,TGTGCCACCAGCGGAACTATGTTGGGCTACACCTTC,CATSGTMLGYTF
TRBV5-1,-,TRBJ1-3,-,TGCGCCAGCAGCTTGGATGGACAACCTCTTTCTGGAAACACCATATATTTT,CASSLDGQPLSGNTIYF
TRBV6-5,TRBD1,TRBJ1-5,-,TGTGCCAGCAGTGAGACAGGGAGCAATCAGCCCCAGCATTTT,CASSETGSNQPQHF
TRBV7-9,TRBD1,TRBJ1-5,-,TGTGCCAGCAGCTTAGGACGGACAGGGGACAATCAGCCCCAGCATTTT,CASSLGRTGDNQPQHF
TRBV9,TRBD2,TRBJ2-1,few,TGTGCCAGCAGCGTAGATATTGGGACGGGGACTAGTTCCTACAATGAGCAGTTCTTC,CASSVDIGTGTSSYNEQFF
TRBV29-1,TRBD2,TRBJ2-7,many,TGCAGCGCAACGCACGGGACTAGCGGGAGATACGAGCAGTACTTC,CSATHGTSGRYEQYF
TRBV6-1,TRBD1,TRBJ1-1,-,TGTGCCAGCAGTAACGCAGGGGGTCGCACTGAAGCTTTCTTT,CASSNAGGRTEAFF
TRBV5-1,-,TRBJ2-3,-,TGCGCCAGCAGCACCTTCTTCGGGACAGATACGCAGTATTTT,CASSTFFGTDTQYF
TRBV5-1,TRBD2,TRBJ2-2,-,TGCGCCAGCAGCCCTCGGACTAGCAGAAACACCGGGGAGCTGTTTTTT,CASSPRTSRNTGELFF
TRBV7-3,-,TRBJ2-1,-,TGTGCCAGCAGCTTAGGCAGGGGAAGCTACAATGAGCAGTTCTTC,CASSLGRGSYNEQFF
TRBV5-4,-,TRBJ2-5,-,TGTGCCAGCAGCTCACCCACCTTAAGAGGGACCCAGTACTTC,CASSSPTLRGTQYF
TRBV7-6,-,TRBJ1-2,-,TGTGCCAGCAGCTTAGAGGGAAATGGCTACACCTTC,CASSLEGNGYTF
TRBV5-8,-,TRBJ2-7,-,TGTGCCAGCAGCTTCCCGGGACGGATTTACGAGCAGTACTTC,CASSFPGRIYEQYF
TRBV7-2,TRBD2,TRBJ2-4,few,TGTGCCAGCAGCTTGACTAGCGGAGGACTAGCCAAAAACATTCAGTACTTC,CASSLTSGGLAKNIQYF
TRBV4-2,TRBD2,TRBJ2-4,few,TGTGCCAGCAGCCAAGGGTCAGGACTAGCGGTAAATCTAGCCAAAAACATTCAGTACTTC,CASSQGSGLAVNLAKNIQYF
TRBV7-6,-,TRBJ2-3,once,TGTGCCAGCAGCTTAGCCCCCCGTGGGAGTGGCACAGATACGCAGTATTTT,CASSLAPRGSGTDTQYF
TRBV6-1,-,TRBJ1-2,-,TGTGCCAGCAGTGAAAGAGGACGGCAGGGTACTGGCTACACCTTC,CASSERGRQGTGYTF
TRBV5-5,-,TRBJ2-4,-,TGTGCCAGCAGTGGACAAGTACAGTACTTC,CASSGQVQYF
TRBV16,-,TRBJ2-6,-,TGTGCCAGCAGCCCCCGGGGGGCGCGAGGGGCCAACGTCCTGACTTTC,CASSPRGARGANVLTF
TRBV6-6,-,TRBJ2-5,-,TGTGCCAGCAGGAAATCTAGCGAGCAAGAGACCCAGTACTTC,CASRKSSEQETQYF
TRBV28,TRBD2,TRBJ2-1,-,TGTGCCAGCAGCCCGGGACTAGATTACAATGAGCAGTTCTTC,CASSPGLDYNEQFF
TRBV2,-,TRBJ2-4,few,TGTGCCAGCAGTGGGGAGGCGCTAGCCAAAAACATTCAGTACTTC,CASSGEALAKNIQYF
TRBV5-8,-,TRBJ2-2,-,TGTGCCAGCAGCTTGGAGCCCCTTTGGGGGGAGCTGTTTTTT,CASSLEPLWGELFF
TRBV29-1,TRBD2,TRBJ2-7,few,TGCAGCGTTCGAAAGGGACTAGCGGGATCCTACGAGCAGTACTTC,CSVRKGLAGSYEQYF
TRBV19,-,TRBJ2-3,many,TGTGCCAGTAGTATAGCGGTCAGGCAGCGCGATACGCAGTATTTT,CASSIAVRQRDTQYF
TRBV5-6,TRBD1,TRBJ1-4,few,TGTGCCAGCAGCTTACCGGGACAGGGGGAGGAAAAACTGTTTTTT,CASSLPGQGEEKLFF
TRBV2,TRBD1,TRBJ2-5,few,TGTGCCAGCAGAAACCGGGACAGGGCAGAGACCCAGTACTTC,CASRNRDRAETQYF
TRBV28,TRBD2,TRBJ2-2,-,TGTGCCAGCAGTAGGTCCGGGACTAGCGGGGGGTTCACCGGGGAGCTGTTTTTT,CASSRSGTSGGFTGELFF
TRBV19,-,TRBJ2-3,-,TGTGCCAGTAGTACCGGAGTGATGGGCACAGATACGCAGTATTTT,CASSTGVMGTDTQYF
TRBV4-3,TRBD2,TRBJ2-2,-,TGCGCCAGCAGCCAGGGTAGCGGGGCCGGGGAGCTGTTTTTT,CASSQGSGAGELFF
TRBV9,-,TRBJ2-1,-,TGTGCCAGCAGCTTGACTAGTGACAATGAGCAGTTCTTC,CASSLTSDNEQFF
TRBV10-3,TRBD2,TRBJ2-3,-,TGTGCCATCAGTGGGGCTAGCGGGTTCACAGATACGCAGTATTTT,CAISGASGFTDTQYF
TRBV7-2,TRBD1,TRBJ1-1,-,TGTGCCAGCAGCCACCTGGGGACAGCGAACACTGAAGCTTTCTTT,CASSHLGTANTEAFF
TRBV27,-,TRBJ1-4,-,TGTGCCAGCAGTTTGTCGGGGAGGCCTAATGAAAAACTGTTTTTT,CASSLSGRPNEKLFF
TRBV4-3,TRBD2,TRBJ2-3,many,TGCGCCAGCAGCCTCGGGGCGGGAGGAAGGACAGATACGCAGTATTTT,CASSLGAGGRTDTQYF
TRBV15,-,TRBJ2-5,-,TGTGCCACCAGCAGAGAGTCTGGGCAGCAAGAGACCCAGTACTTC,CATSRESGQQETQYF